Below are 13 T cell receptor beta chains sequenced from a single sample in a study of blood T cell repertoires in COVID-19. This table comes from immunoSEQ multiplex PCR, and its TCRdb copy is limited to in-frame clones, with some not included. This table has 300,000 or so clones, around four fifths appearing once. Source material: peripheral blood. These receptors were obtained from a woman aged 50 to 60 with acute or convalescent COVID-19.

The J gene is TRBJ2-7, the V gene TRBV6-5; 9 bases are shared with TRBD1. Germline V lookup: CDR1 MNHEY, CDR2 SVGAGI. The trim removed 7 bases at V and 5 bases at J, leaving 6 bases unmatched. The CDR3 spans 13 residues. This chain's CDR3 is CASTQGARNEQYV. For the CDR3, the DNA is TGTGCCAGCACACAGGGGGCGCGGAACGAGCAGTACGTC.

This clone came up many times. The chain employs TRBV15 and TRBJ1-2; TRBD1 might be the D (5 bases). From germline, CDR1 is LNHNV and CDR2 YYDKDF (reference sequence). The CDR3 has 15 amino acids. V lost 3 bases, J lost 3 bases, and 14 bases lay in between. CDR3 sequence (DNA): TGTGCCACCAGCAGTTCCCAGGGTATAGACTATGGCTACACCTTC. Translated, it gives CATSSSQGIDYGYTF. Full variable domain (remainder filled in from reference TRBV15 and TRBJ1-2): DAMVIQNPRYQVTQFGKPVTLSCSQTLNHNVMYWYQQKSSQAPKLLFHYYDKDFNNEADTPDNFQSRRPNTSFCFLDIRSPGLGDTAMYLCATSSSQGIDYGYTFGSGTRLTVV.

The V call is TRBV6-4, the J call TRBJ1-6; tentative D call: TRBD1 (5 bases). The CDR3 spans 13 residues. Germline values: CDR1 MRHNA, CDR2 SNTAGT. The germline V and J ends were trimmed by 6 bases and 7 bases, with 10 bases remaining between them. CDR3 in DNA: TGTGCCAGCAGCGCGGGGCGGAATTCACCCCTCCACTTT. Amino acid sequence: CASSAGRNSPLHF.

Here the CDR3 DNA reads TGTGCCAGTTTTCTTAACAAGGGGGACACTGAAGCTTTCTTT. Protein: CASFLNKGDTEAFF. The chain carries TRBV11-2 and TRBJ1-1; perhaps TRBD1 as D (6 bases). From germline, CDR1 is SGHAT and CDR2 FQNNGV. Trimming left V 9 bases short and J 3 bases short, with 17 bases between. The CDR3 sequence is 14 residues long.

The gene calls are TRBV18 and TRBJ1-2; 7 nucleotides agree with TRBD1. Germline loops: CDR1 KGHSH, CDR2 LQKENI. The V segment lost 6 bases and the J segment 3 bases; nucleotides outside the gene matches: 4. The length of the CDR3 is 13 residues. The CDR3 nucleotides read TGTGCCAGCTCCCTCGGGACAGACTATGGCTACACCTTC. Residues: CASSLGTDYGYTF.

The rearrangement uses TRBV3-1 (or the pseudogene TRBV3-2) and TRBJ2-5, with TRBD1 matching 12 bases. V was clipped by 4 bases and J by 5 bases; unmatched bases: 11. Germline V gene lookup returns CDR1 LGHDT and CDR2 YNNKEL (reference sequence). The CDR3 consists of 17 residues. The CDR3 loop is CASSRLTGTGGGETQYF. Written as DNA, the CDR3 is TGTGCCAGCAGCCGCCTCACCGGGACAGGGGGCGGGGAGACCCAGTACTTC.

The V gene is TRBV18, the J gene TRBJ2-1, with TRBD2 identical over 7 bases. The CDR3 extends over 15 amino acids. V lost 3 bases to trimming and J lost 1 base; unmatched junction nucleotides: 3. Germline lookup yields CDR1 KGHSH and CDR2 LQKENI. The CDR3 region is CASSPPGLSYNEQFF. CDR3 DNA sequence: TGTGCCAGCTCACCTCCGGGACTATCCTACAATGAGCAGTTCTTC. Drawing the rest from reference TRBV18 and TRBJ2-1, the complete variable domain is NAGVMQNPRHLVRRRGQEARLRCSPMKGHSHVYWYRQLPEEGLKFMVYLQKENIIDESGMPKERFSAEFPKEGPSILRIQQVVRGDSAAYFCASSPPGLSYNEQFFGPGTRLTVL.

The CDR3 nucleotides read TGCGCCAGCAGCCTGACAGGAATCTCTGGAAACACCATATATTTT. Its protein product is CASSLTGISGNTIYF. This chain joins TRBV5-1 and TRBJ1-3; D is possibly TRBD1 (6 bases). This CDR3 has 15 residues. Germline CDR1 is SGHRS and CDR2 is YFSETQ. Trimming removed 4 bases from V and 0 bases from J, with 11 bases in between.

J is TRBJ2-3 and V is TRBV7-9; 9 nucleotides agree with TRBD2. V lost 0 bases, J lost 5 bases, and 12 bases stayed unmatched. This CDR3 comprises 18 residues. Germline V gene sequence: CDR1 SEHNR, CDR2 FQNEAQ (reference sequence). The CDR3, as DNA: TGTGCCAGCAGCTTAGCCGGGCGGAGCGGGAGGTGGGAAGATACGCAGTATTTT. This sequence encodes CASSLAGRSGRWEDTQYF.

This rearrangement joins TRBV5-6 to TRBJ1-4; 8 bases map to TRBD1. From germline, CDR1 is SGHDT and CDR2 YYEEEE. Germline trimming cut 3 bases from V and 5 bases from J; bases unmatched to any gene: 6. The CDR3 consists of 15 residues. The CDR3 sequence: CASSSGTGLNEKLFF. CDR3 coding DNA: TGTGCCAGCAGCTCAGGGACAGGACTAAATGAAAAACTGTTTTTT.

This chain links TRBV21-1 with TRBJ2-6; TRBD1, the D gene given by the table, was not confirmed from the DNA. TRBV21-1 is recorded as a pseudogene. There are 18 residues in the CDR3. The DNA for the CDR3 is TGTGCCAGCAGCACGGTAGACAGCGCCGTCTCTGGGGCCAACGTCCTGACTTTC. Its protein product is CASSTVDSAVSGANVLTF.

This clone was detected only a few times. The rearrangement uses TRBV4-1 and TRBJ2-3; 8 bases align to TRBD2. With 0 bases clipped from V and 3 bases from J, the junction kept 5 bases outside the gene matches. The length of the CDR3 is 16 residues. Germline V gene lookup returns CDR1 MGHRA and CDR2 YSYEKL. CDR3 sequence reads: CASSQDGLAGTDTQYF. DNA of the CDR3: TGCGCCAGCAGCCAAGATGGGCTAGCGGGTACAGATACGCAGTATTTT.

The CDR3 sequence: CASSSSGRANGELFF. CDR3 DNA: TGTGCCAGCAGCTCCAGCGGGAGGGCCAACGGGGAGCTGTTTTTT. This chain uses TRBV11-2 with TRBJ2-2, with 10 bases matching TRBD2. Trimming removed 4 bases from V and 7 bases from J; junction bases left unmatched: 6. The CDR3 is made up of 15 amino acids. Germline loops: CDR1 SGHAT, CDR2 FQNNGV.